Listed below are T cell receptor beta chains from one sample, sequenced in a study of blood T cell repertoires in COVID-19. The table came from immunoSEQ multiplex PCR; TCRdb's copy has only in-frame clones and leaves some out. The repertoire holds 60,000 to 75,000 clones, with 87% as singletons. Sequences were obtained from peripheral blood. The receptor source for this set is a man between 50 and 59 years old with active COVID-19. Each CDR3 is given with its conserved first and last residue. The D gene is left open where the match is weak.

d_gene	v_gene	j_gene	CDR3aa
NA	TRBV7-9	TRBJ1-3	CASSLNPGGNTIYF
NA	TRBV6-2/TRBV6-3	TRBJ2-3	CASSLDFQLTDTQYF
TRBD2	TRBV7-9	TRBJ2-1	CASIPSGGSYNEQFF
TRBD2	TRBV11-1	TRBJ2-3	CASSGTSQTDTQYF
TRBD2	TRBV29-1	TRBJ2-7	CSVGLSSGNRYPYEQYF
NA	TRBV19	TRBJ1-4	CASSWARTNEKLFF
TRBD1	TRBV2	TRBJ1-4	CAEGPGGRGEKLFF
NA	TRBV29-1	TRBJ1-3	CSVELPVFGGNTIYF
NA	TRBV19	TRBJ2-4	CASSSQQGWGNIQYF
NA	TRBV5-8	TRBJ1-1	CASSGDYRRLNTEAFF
TRBD1	TRBV5-4	TRBJ1-2	CASSSAGTAYGYTF
TRBD2	TRBV4-2	TRBJ2-7	CASSPYGPAGDSYEQYF
NA	TRBV18	TRBJ1-5	CASSRRREDNQPQHF
TRBD2	TRBV28	TRBJ2-2	CASSLLAGGRNTGELFF
TRBD2	TRBV18	TRBJ2-7	CASSPQREVDEQYF
NA	TRBV4-3	TRBJ2-7	CASSTGLGSHEQYF
TRBD1	TRBV7-8	TRBJ2-3	CASSLRQGPWADTQYF
TRBD1	TRBV19	TRBJ2-2	CASSILPGQGTNTGELFF